A single sample gave rise to the 14 T cell receptor beta chains below, sequenced in a study of blood T cell repertoires in COVID-19. The table came from immunoSEQ multiplex PCR; TCRdb's copy has only in-frame clones and leaves some out. In the table there are some 300,000 clones, approximately 90% of which are singletons. The sample taken for sequencing was peripheral blood. The receptors come from a woman aged 50 to 60 with COVID-19, enrolled during active disease.

A single count supports this clone. The gene calls are TRBV18 and TRBJ1-2, with D tentatively TRBD1 (5 bases). CDR1 KGHSH and CDR2 LQKENI come from the germline V gene. This CDR3 is built from 18 residues. The V end was cut by 2 bases, the J end by 2 bases, with 21 bases between. DNA for the CDR3: TGTGCCAGCTCACCAAGTGGGGGGAGACGGGCTACCAACTATGGCTACACCTTC. It encodes CASSPSGGRRATNYGYTF.

The chain recombines TRBV6-5 with TRBJ1-5; D ambiguous. V was trimmed by 6 bases and J by 5 bases, leaving 14 bases between them. The germline V gene encodes CDR1 MNHEY and CDR2 SVGAGI. CDR3 length equals 14 residues. This chain's CDR3 is CASRGGWSDQPQHF. The DNA for the CDR3 is TGTGCCAGCAGGGGTGGGTGGAGCGATCAGCCCCAGCATTTT.

The J gene is TRBJ1-1, the V gene TRBV20-1; no definite D call. Germline V gene lookup returns CDR1 DFQATT and CDR2 SNEGSKA (reference sequence). This CDR3 spans 14 amino acids. V shed 3 bases and J shed 0 bases, with 11 bases lying between them. Here the CDR3 reads CSASSPDLNTEAFF. CDR3 in DNA: TGCAGTGCTAGTTCTCCAGACTTGAACACTGAAGCTTTCTTT.

CDR3 bases: TGTGCCAGCAGCTTACTTCCGGGGACTAGCGGACACTCCTACGAGCAGTACTTC. As protein: CASSLLPGTSGHSYEQYF. V is TRBV7-2 and J is TRBJ2-7, with 11 bases fitting TRBD2. Trimming took 2 bases from V and 0 from J; bases not matched to a gene: 9. Per germline, CDR1 SGHTA and CDR2 FQGNSA. This CDR3 spans 18 amino acids.

The gene calls are TRBV29-1 and TRBJ1-5; D perhaps matches TRBD1 (6 bases). There are 17 residues in the CDR3. Deletions cut 0 bases from V and 4 bases from J, with 19 bases between. Germline-derived CDR1 and CDR2 are SQVTM and ANQGSEA. The CDR3 sequence is CSVEDRPSDRKNQPQHF. DNA of the CDR3: TGCAGCGTTGAAGATCGGCCGAGTGACAGGAAAAATCAGCCCCAGCATTTT.

The rearrangement joins TRBV5-1 to TRBJ2-2; 7 nucleotides agree with TRBD1. The germline gives CDR1 SGHRS, CDR2 YFSETQ. This CDR3 is built from 15 residues. J was trimmed by 1 base and V by 2 bases; bases with no gene match: 2. Written as DNA, the CDR3 is TGCGCCAGCAGCTTAACAGGGGTGAACACCGGGGAGCTGTTTTTT. Translating it yields CASSLTGVNTGELFF.

As DNA, the CDR3 is TGTGCCAGCAGTGAATATAAGTTAGGGACTAGCGGGAGGGCCTTCAGCACAGATACGCAGTATTTT. Amino acids: CASSEYKLGTSGRAFSTDTQYF. The chain combines TRBV6-1 with TRBJ2-3; 16 bases line up with TRBD2. The CDR3 has 22 amino acids. The V gene's germline CDR1 is MNHNS and CDR2 SASEGT. J gave up 0 bases and V 2 bases, and 14 bases lay outside the gene matches.

The chain links TRBV5-6 to TRBJ2-7; D gene uncertain. Trimming removed 0 bases at V and 0 bases at J, with 10 bases between. The germline CDR1 and CDR2 sequences are SGHDT and YYEEEE. This CDR3 has 15 amino acids. Here the CDR3 DNA reads TGTGCCAGCAGCTTGGCTCCTCTTAGCTCCTACGAGCAGTACTTC. Amino acids: CASSLAPLSSYEQYF.

The rearrangement uses TRBV18 and TRBJ2-1; 7 nucleotides agree with TRBD2. This CDR3 spans 13 amino acids. From germline, CDR1 is KGHSH and CDR2 LQKENI. Germline trimming cut 3 bases from V and 12 bases from J; bases unmatched to any gene: 8. CDR3 protein: CASSPPSGGRQFF. The DNA of the CDR3 is TGTGCCAGCTCACCCCCTAGCGGCGGACGGCAGTTCTTC.

CDR3 DNA: TGCGCCAGCAGCCCCACTCCAAAGACAGGGTCCTACGAGCAGTACTTC. Protein product: CASSPTPKTGSYEQYF. V usage is TRBV5-1 and J usage is TRBJ2-7, with 7 bases lining up with TRBD1. This CDR3 spans 16 amino acids. CDR1 is SGHRS and CDR2 is YFSETQ in the germline V gene. With 4 bases clipped from V and 1 base from J, the junction kept 11 bases outside the gene matches.

The table lists this clone with a few counts. The chain recombines TRBV19 with TRBJ2-7; D is ambiguous. Trimming left V 1 base short and J 0 bases short, with 7 bases between. Germline values: CDR1 LNHDA, CDR2 SQIVND (reference sequence). There are 14 residues in the CDR3. CDR3 nucleotides: TGTGCCAGTAGTATAGGGTTCAGCTCCTACGAGCAGTACTTC. It yields the protein CASSIGFSSYEQYF.

The chain employs TRBV30 and TRBJ1-4; the match to TRBD1 covers 9 bases. The CDR3 is 13 residues long. Losses at the gene ends were 4 bases for V and 5 bases for J; bases not matched to a gene: 2. The germline V gene has CDR1 GTSNPN and CDR2 SVGIG (reference sequence). This CDR3 is CAWKQGANEKLFF. The CDR3 DNA is TGTGCCTGGAAACAGGGGGCGAATGAAAAACTGTTTTTT.

The V gene is TRBV5-1, the J gene TRBJ1-3; D not certain. The germline V and J ends were trimmed by 0 bases and 0 bases, with 13 bases remaining between them. CDR1 is SGHRS, CDR2 YFSETQ, per germline. The length of the CDR3 is 17 residues. CDR3 loop: CASSLDGEIYSGNTIYF. As DNA, the CDR3 is TGCGCCAGCAGCTTGGATGGGGAGATCTACTCTGGAAACACCATATATTTT.

CDR3 sequence (DNA): TGTGCCAGCTCACAAGGACTGATTCAGCCCCAGCATTTT. It is translated as CASSQGLIQPQHF. The gene calls are TRBV18 and TRBJ1-5; D is unresolved. The CDR3 is 13 amino acids. The V end was cut by 4 bases, the J end by 6 bases, with 10 bases between. Germline V gene sequence: CDR1 KGHSH, CDR2 LQKENI.